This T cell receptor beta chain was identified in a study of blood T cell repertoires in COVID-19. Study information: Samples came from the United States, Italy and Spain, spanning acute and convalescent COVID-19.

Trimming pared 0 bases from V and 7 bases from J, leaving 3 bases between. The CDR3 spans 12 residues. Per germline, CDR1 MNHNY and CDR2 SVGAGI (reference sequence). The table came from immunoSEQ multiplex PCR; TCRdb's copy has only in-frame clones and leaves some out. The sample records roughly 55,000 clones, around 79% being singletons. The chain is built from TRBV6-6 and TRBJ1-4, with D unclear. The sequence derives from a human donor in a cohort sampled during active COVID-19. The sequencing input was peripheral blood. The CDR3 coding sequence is TGTGCCAGCAGTTACTCGCGTGAAAAACTGTTTTTT. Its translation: CASSYSREKLFF.